This T cell receptor (beta chain) was profiled in a study of blood T cell repertoires in COVID-19. Study-wide background: The United States, Italy and Spain were the sources of the acute and convalescent COVID-19 samples. From T cells, B-cell-depleted T cells, or PBMCs came the material, which was cDNA or gDNA.

The table came from immunoSEQ multiplex PCR; TCRdb's copy has only in-frame clones and leaves some out. The sample holds 200,000 or so clones; about three quarters are singletons and the top ten take 4.5% to 7%. A note on this clone: Its ends do not fully match the called genes, so a read error is possible.

Germline CDR1 reads SGHTS; CDR2 reads YDEGEE. CDR3 length: 14 amino acids. This clonotype originated in a woman aged 70 to 79 with acute or convalescent COVID-19. The chain has TRBV5-8 and TRBJ2-7; the D is unclear. Sequenced input: peripheral blood. CDR3 DNA sequence: TGTGCCAGCAGCTTTTCGGTTATCTCCAACGAGCAGTACTTC. Its protein is CASSFSVISNEQYF.